These 23 T cell receptor beta chains were sequenced from one sample in a study of blood T cell repertoires in COVID-19. TCRdb's copy holds only in-frame clones and misses some; the assay was immunoSEQ multiplex PCR. The sample lists fewer than 200,000 clones, around 82% occurring once. Sequenced material: PBMCs or T cells enriched from blood (not recorded which). Receptor source: a woman aged 45-65 years in a cohort exposed to, infected with or recovered from COVID-19 (not recorded which).

The sample holds a few counts of this clone. The gene calls are TRBV9 and TRBJ2-1, with 8 bases that match TRBD1. From germline, CDR1 is SGDLS and CDR2 YYNGEE. This CDR3 has 15 residues. After removal of 3 bases from V and 8 bases from J, the junction contained 10 bases not matched to a gene. This CDR3 reads CASSGVTATGDEQFF. The CDR3 DNA follows: TGTGCCAGCAGCGGAGTGACTGCGACAGGGGATGAGCAGTTCTTC. Filled out from reference TRBV9 and TRBJ2-1, the complete variable domain reads DSGVTQTPKHLITATGQRVTLRCSPRSGDLSVYWYQQSLDQGLQFLIQYYNGEERAKGNILERFSAQQFPDLHSELNLSSLELGDSALYFCASSGVTATGDEQFFGPGTRLTVL.

The chain combines TRBV6-5 with TRBJ2-2, with no clear D. V lost 0 bases and J 6 bases, leaving 14 bases between the germline ends. CDR1 and CDR2 (germline): MNHEY, SVGAGI. This CDR3 is 16 amino acids long. The CDR3 sequence is CASSYSLLPSSGELFF. The CDR3 coding sequence is TGTGCCAGCAGTTACTCACTCCTTCCGTCCTCCGGGGAGCTGTTTTTT.

The chain uses TRBV28 and TRBJ1-3; D call uncertain. The CDR3 consists of 14 residues. Trimming stripped 5 bases from V and 5 bases from J, with 13 bases between. CDR1 is MDHEN, CDR2 SYDVKM, per germline. In DNA, the CDR3 is TGTGCCAGCAGTCTTTCCCTGACAAGAAACACCATATATTTT. This codes for CASSLSLTRNTIYF.

The sample holds a few counts of this clone. This sequence joins TRBV20-1 and TRBJ1-5; D call uncertain. Germline loops: CDR1 DFQATT, CDR2 SNEGSKA (reference sequence). The CDR3 runs to 14 residues. V was trimmed by 3 bases and J by 3 bases, leaving 12 bases between them. The CDR3 is CSASLQAYNQPQHF. The CDR3 DNA is TGCAGTGCTAGTCTTCAAGCCTACAATCAGCCCCAGCATTTT.

This clone has just one count. The chain couples TRBV30 to TRBJ2-5, with D perhaps matching TRBD1 (5 bases). V was clipped by 2 bases and J by 5 bases, with 18 bases between them. The CDR3 contains 15 residues. Germline V gene data show CDR1 as GTSNPN and CDR2 as SVGIG (reference sequence). The CDR3: CAWSTREGVVETQYF. The DNA of the CDR3 is TGTGCCTGGAGTACCCGCGAAGGGGTAGTGGAGACCCAGTACTTC.

The rearrangement uses TRBV9 and TRBJ1-1, with 9 bases identical to TRBD1. Germline CDR1 is SGDLS and CDR2 is YYNGEE. V lost 3 bases to trimming and J lost 4 bases; unmatched junction nucleotides: 7. The CDR3 loop spans 15 amino acids. CDR3 DNA sequence: TGTGCCAGCAGCGCCAGCGGGACAGGGCCCACTGAAGCTTTCTTT. This translates into CASSASGTGPTEAFF.

The chain is built from TRBV5-1 and TRBJ1-1, with D possibly TRBD1 on 5 matching bases. Per germline, CDR1 SGHRS and CDR2 YFSETQ. V lost 1 base and J lost 10, with 20 bases in between. This CDR3 is built from 15 residues. CDR3: CASSLKDLEQEGAFF. CDR3 bases: TGCGCCAGCAGCTTGAAAGATCTGGAACAGGAGGGAGCTTTCTTT. The full variable domain, in which reference TRBV5-1 and TRBJ1-1 provide the parts outside the CDR3, is KAGVTQTPRYLIKTRGQQVTLSCSPISGHRSVSWYQQTPGQGLQFLFEYFSETQRNKGNFPGRFSGRQFSNSRSEMNVSTLELGDSALYLCASSLKDLEQEGAFFGQGTRLTVV.

In its sample, this clone was seen many times. The CDR3 loop is CASSPTGSDGYEQYF. CDR3 DNA: TGTGCCAGCAGCCCTACAGGGTCCGACGGGTACGAGCAGTACTTC. The gene calls are TRBV5-6 and TRBJ2-7, with a weak D call TRBD1 (6 bases). V lost 4 bases and J 4 bases, leaving 18 bases between the germline ends. The length of the CDR3 is 15 residues. Germline V gene data show CDR1 as SGHDT and CDR2 as YYEEEE.

The chain is built from TRBV11-3 and TRBJ2-1; TRBD2 aligns across 10 bases. Germline assignment: CDR1 SGHNT and CDR2 YENEEA. V lost 3 bases, J lost 5 bases, and 4 bases stayed unmatched. The CDR3 totals 15 residues. This chain's CDR3 is CASSFRTSGNNEQFF. CDR3 bases: TGTGCCAGCAGCTTTAGGACTAGCGGTAACAATGAGCAGTTCTTC.

For the CDR3, the DNA is TGTGCCAGTAGTATAGGACGGGCTAGCGGGAGCATATACAATGAGCAGTTCTTC. This encodes CASSIGRASGSIYNEQFF. The chain has TRBV19 and TRBJ2-1, with 10 nucleotides matching TRBD2. Germline V lookup: CDR1 LNHDA, CDR2 SQIVND (reference sequence). V lost 1 base, J lost 4 bases, and 10 bases stayed unmatched. The CDR3 is made up of 18 amino acids.

In its sample, this clone was seen once. V gene TRBV28 combines with J gene TRBJ2-1, with D possibly TRBD2 on 5 matching bases. Germline loops: CDR1 MDHEN, CDR2 SYDVKM. CDR3 length: 15 residues. V was shortened by 4 bases and J by 5 bases, with 15 bases between the two germline ends. The CDR3 reads CASSSARWRDNEQFF. In nucleotides, the CDR3 is TGTGCCAGCAGTTCGGCTAGATGGCGGGACAATGAGCAGTTCTTC.

This chain links TRBV6-5 with TRBJ1-5; D possibly corresponds to TRBD1 (6 bases). Looked up from germline, CDR1 is MNHEY and CDR2 is SVGAGI. This CDR3 spans 13 amino acids. V lost 9 bases and J lost 3, with 12 bases in between. The CDR3 loop is CASIAGVNQPQHF. Written as DNA, the CDR3 is TGTGCCAGTATAGCAGGGGTCAATCAGCCCCAGCATTTT.

This clone has a single count. The chain links TRBV2 to TRBJ2-2; TRBD1 is a possible D gene (6 bases). V was trimmed by 3 bases and J by 9 bases, leaving 8 bases between them. Germline lookup yields CDR1 SNHLY and CDR2 FYNNEI. There are 12 residues in the CDR3. The CDR3 DNA sequence: TGTGCCAGCAGTGAGCAGGGGAGGGAGCTGTTTTTT. Its translation is CASSEQGRELFF.

The rearrangement links TRBV5-4 to TRBJ2-3; D ambiguous. There are 14 residues in the CDR3. Per germline, CDR1 SGHNT and CDR2 YYREEE (reference sequence). Trimming shortened V by 2 bases and J by 4 bases, and 11 bases separated the two germline ends. CDR3 nucleotide sequence: TGTGCCAGCAGCTTCCTAGTTGACGCAGATACGCAGTATTTT. Residues: CASSFLVDADTQYF.

V is TRBV5-1 and J is TRBJ1-1, with 7 nucleotides matching TRBD1. V shed 2 bases, J shed 4 bases, and the junction held 8 bases outside the gene matches. There are 15 residues in the CDR3. In germline, CDR1 is SGHRS, CDR2 YFSETQ. The CDR3 is CASSLEGDRATEAFF. DNA of the CDR3: TGCGCCAGCAGCTTAGAAGGAGACAGGGCCACTGAAGCTTTCTTT.

The J gene is TRBJ2-7, the V gene TRBV20-1, with a weak D call TRBD1 (5 bases). The CDR3 length is 11 residues. Trimming took off 1 base at V and 5 bases at J, with 6 bases between the two ends. Germline V gene sequence: CDR1 DFQATT, CDR2 SNEGSKA (reference sequence). DNA of the CDR3: TGCAGTGCTAGAGTAGGGGACGAGCAGTACTTC. Protein: CSARVGDEQYF.

The chain joins TRBV2 to TRBJ2-3, with a weak D call TRBD1 (6 bases). The CDR3 has 16 amino acids. Between the trimmed V and J ends, which lost 6 bases and 3 bases, there was a span of 19 bases. Germline CDR1 SNHLY, CDR2 FYNNEI. CDR3 sequence reads: CASSVTGGWGTDTQYF. The CDR3 DNA reads TGTGCCAGCAGCGTGACAGGAGGTTGGGGAACAGATACGCAGTATTTT.

The chain combines TRBV5-1 with TRBJ2-1, with D perhaps matching TRBD2 (6 bases). The germline V and J ends were trimmed by 0 bases and 1 base, with 20 bases remaining between them. This CDR3 is 19 amino acids long. Germline CDR1 is SGHRS and CDR2 is YFSETQ. DNA of the CDR3: TGCGCCAGCAGCTTGGCCGCTGGGGCGGGATCTTATTCCTACAATGAGCAGTTCTTC. Encoded protein: CASSLAAGAGSYSYNEQFF. Using reference TRBV5-1 and TRBJ2-1 for the parts outside the CDR3, the full variable domain is KAGVTQTPRYLIKTRGQQVTLSCSPISGHRSVSWYQQTPGQGLQFLFEYFSETQRNKGNFPGRFSGRQFSNSRSEMNVSTLELGDSALYLCASSLAAGAGSYSYNEQFFGPGTRLTVL.

The chain recombines TRBV27 with TRBJ2-7; a possible D gene is TRBD1 (5 bases). This CDR3 region has 15 residues. CDR1 and CDR2 from the germline V gene are MNHEY and SMNVEV (reference sequence). Trimming stripped 2 bases from V and 3 bases from J, with 14 bases between. CDR3 amino acids: CASSLVAGPGYEQYF. For the CDR3, the DNA is TGTGCCAGCAGTTTAGTTGCAGGGCCGGGCTACGAGCAGTACTTC.

This chain connects TRBV7-2 to TRBJ2-1; D not certain. This CDR3 is 14 amino acids long. Per germline, CDR1 SGHTA and CDR2 FQGNSA. V dropped 1 base and J dropped 7 bases, with 11 bases sitting between them. Written as DNA, the CDR3 is TGTGCCAGCAGCTTAGGAGCTGAGAGGAATGAGCAGTTCTTC. Translating gives CASSLGAERNEQFF.

This clone is a singleton in its sample. Other DNA variants within this sample encode the same CDR3. V is TRBV18 and J is TRBJ2-3; 8 bases line up with TRBD1. The CDR3 has 14 residues. The V segment lost 3 bases and the J segment 3 bases; nucleotides outside the gene matches: 2. Germline lookup yields CDR1 KGHSH and CDR2 LQKENI. The chain's CDR3 is CASSPGQGTDTQYF. The CDR3 nucleotides are TGTGCCAGCTCACCCGGACAGGGAACAGATACGCAGTATTTT.

In this sample, this clone turned up once. The V gene is TRBV4-1, the J gene TRBJ2-7; D gene unclear. The V gene's germline CDR1 is MGHRA and CDR2 YSYEKL. The CDR3 totals 13 residues. V was clipped by 0 bases and J by 6 bases, with 9 bases between them. The CDR3 region is CASSQDMGREQYF. Here the CDR3 DNA reads TGCGCCAGCAGCCAAGATATGGGCCGCGAGCAGTACTTC.

The chain joins TRBV28 to TRBJ2-2; tentatively, D is TRBD2 (6 bases). CDR3 size: 14 residues. Germline V CDR1 and CDR2: MDHEN, SYDVKM. V was shortened by 4 bases and J by 6 bases, with 12 bases between the two germline ends. CDR3 sequence reads: CASSSGLSPGELFF. The CDR3 DNA reads as TGTGCCAGCAGTTCGGGACTTAGCCCCGGGGAGCTGTTTTTT.